The 27 T cell receptor beta chains listed next were all sequenced from one sample in a study of OX40 agonist ivuxolimab in advanced cancers. Method: immunoSEQ multiplex PCR; TCRdb's copy keeps in-frame clones and lacks some. Of 70,000 or so clones in the sample, more than 85% were seen once. Sequencing used CD4+ or CD8+ T cells sorted from blood, obtained in a trial of the OX40 agonist ivuxolimab. Every receptor here comes from an adult with an advanced solid tumor such as melanoma, head and neck, liver or kidney cancer.

The V call is TRBV9, the J call TRBJ2-7; no definite D call. Germline lookup yields CDR1 SGDLS and CDR2 YYNGEE. The V and J ends lost 0 bases and 2 bases respectively, with 9 bases between them. CDR3 length equals 14 residues. The CDR3 spells CASSVADGAYEQYF. CDR3 sequence (DNA): TGTGCCAGCAGCGTAGCCGACGGTGCCTACGAGCAGTACTTC.

V is TRBV5-4 and J is TRBJ1-3; no clear D. The CDR3 covers 12 residues. The V gene lost 0 bases and the J gene lost 4 bases, with 2 bases spanning the gap. The germline CDR1 and CDR2 sequences are SGHNT and YYREEE (reference sequence). The CDR3: CASSLGGNTIYF. The CDR3 DNA reads as TGTGCCAGCAGCTTGGGAGGAAACACCATATATTTT.

The rearrangement links TRBV27 to TRBJ2-1, with no clear D. Germline loops: CDR1 MNHEY, CDR2 SMNVEV (reference sequence). The CDR3 has 11 residues. Trimming cost V 3 bases and J 9 bases, with 6 bases left between them. CDR3 nucleotide sequence: TGTGCCAGCAGTTTGGAGCGTGAGCAGTTCTTC. Encoded protein: CASSLEREQFF.

The V gene is TRBV11-2, the J gene TRBJ2-1; 8 nucleotides agree with TRBD2. Germline V gene sequence: CDR1 SGHAT, CDR2 FQNNGV. Trimming removed 5 bases from V and 9 bases from J; junction bases left unmatched: 6. This CDR3 spans 13 amino acids. The CDR3: CASSPGLGSEQFF. The CDR3 region has the DNA TGTGCCAGCAGCCCGGGACTAGGGAGTGAGCAGTTCTTC.

This rearrangement joins TRBV15 to TRBJ2-5, with 10 bases fitting TRBD1. The CDR3 runs 15 residues. With 2 bases clipped from V and 5 bases from J, the junction kept 5 bases outside the gene matches. In germline, CDR1 is LNHNV, CDR2 YYDKDF (reference sequence). The CDR3 region is CATSRRTGGDETQYF. In DNA form, the CDR3 reads TGTGCCACCAGCAGACGGACAGGGGGGGATGAGACCCAGTACTTC.

The chain employs TRBV6-9 and TRBJ1-5; D is perhaps TRBD1 (5 bases). There are 14 residues in the CDR3. Germline V gene data show CDR1 as MNHGY and CDR2 as SVAAGI. V gave up 2 bases and J gave up 5 bases, with 10 bases separating them. As DNA, the CDR3 is TGTGCCAGCAGTTATGAAGACAGAGATCAGCCCCAGCATTTT. Encoded protein: CASSYEDRDQPQHF.

The chain joins TRBV13 to TRBJ1-1; D unresolved. This CDR3 is built from 15 residues. The germline gives CDR1 PRHDT, CDR2 FYEKMQ (reference sequence). Between the trimmed V and J ends, which lost 0 bases and 4 bases, there was a span of 12 bases. CDR3 amino acids: CASSLGPGEGTEAFF. In DNA, the CDR3 is TGTGCCAGCAGCTTAGGCCCCGGGGAGGGCACTGAAGCTTTCTTT. The variable domain in full, with the rest retrieved from reference TRBV13 and TRBJ1-1, is AAGVIQSPRHLIKEKRETATLKCYPIPRHDTVYWYQQGPGQDPQFLISFYEKMQSDKGSIPDRFSAQQFSDYHSELNMSSLELGDSALYFCASSLGPGEGTEAFFGQGTRLTVV.

The chain links TRBV4-3 to TRBJ2-3; TRBD2 might be the D (5 bases). The CDR3 has 15 residues. Germline CDR1 LGHNA, CDR2 YSLEER. Deletions cut 4 bases from V and 12 bases from J, with 23 bases between. CDR3 DNA: TGCGCCAGCAGCCGCGTCGCAGAACCGGGAATTTACCAGTATTTT. Its translation: CASSRVAEPGIYQYF.

The rearrangement joins TRBV5-1 to TRBJ1-2; TRBD1 aligns across 8 bases. Germline CDR1 reads SGHRS; CDR2 reads YFSETQ. The V segment lost 2 bases and the J segment 5 bases; nucleotides outside the gene matches: 14. This CDR3 has 17 residues. The CDR3 DNA follows: TGCGCCAGCAGCTTTTCAGGGGGCAATTCTCCCGGATATGGCTACACCTTC. The encoded protein is CASSFSGGNSPGYGYTF.

This clone was detected only a few times. This chain joins TRBV2 and TRBJ1-1, with 7 positions matching TRBD1. V lost 7 bases and J lost 10; bases outside the gene matches: 6. Germline assignment: CDR1 SNHLY and CDR2 FYNNEI. This CDR3 contains 11 residues. The CDR3 reads CASTEQGLAFF. The CDR3 DNA reads TGTGCCAGCACCGAACAGGGGTTAGCTTTCTTT.

The chain recombines TRBV15 with TRBJ1-5, with D perhaps matching TRBD1 (6 bases). Trimming shortened V by 0 bases and J by 8 bases, and 14 bases separated the two germline ends. In germline, CDR1 is LNHNV, CDR2 YYDKDF (reference sequence). The CDR3 runs to 15 residues. DNA of the CDR3: TGTGCCACCAGCAGAGATAGGGGGGATTGGGAGCCCCAGCATTTT. Translating it yields CATSRDRGDWEPQHF.

The chain employs TRBV4-2 and TRBJ2-7; 7 nucleotides line up with TRBD1. CDR1 and CDR2 from the germline V gene are LGHNA and YNFKEQ. The CDR3 covers 15 residues. V gave up 0 bases and J gave up 4 bases; unmatched junction bases: 6. CDR3 coding DNA: TGTGCCAGCAGCCAAGAACGAGGGGGCGGGTACGAGCAGTACTTC. Translated, it gives CASSQERGGGYEQYF.

Only one count was recorded for this clone. Here the CDR3 DNA reads TGTGCCAGCAGCCCCCGGGGGGGGGTTGAGCAGTTCTTC. It specifies CASSPRGGVEQFF. The chain has TRBV11-3 and TRBJ2-1; 8 nucleotides align to TRBD2. CDR1 and CDR2 (germline): SGHNT, YENEEA. The CDR3 runs 13 residues. Losses at the gene ends were 5 bases for V and 9 bases for J; bases not matched to a gene: 6. The variable domain in full, with the rest retrieved from reference TRBV11-3 and TRBJ2-1, is EAGVVQSPRYKIIEKKQPVAFWCNPISGHNTLYWYLQNLGQGPELLIRYENEEAVDDSQLPKDRFSAERLKGVDSTLKIQPAELGDSAVYLCASSPRGGVEQFFGPGTRLTVL.

The chain links TRBV7-9 to TRBJ1-5; D is unresolved. Germline V lookup: CDR1 SEHNR, CDR2 FQNEAQ (reference sequence). CDR3 length: 14 residues. The V end lost 5 bases, the J end lost 3 bases, and 11 bases lay between the germline ends. For the CDR3, the DNA is TGTGCCAGCAGCCATAACAGCCCCAATCAGCCCCAGCATTTT. Translated: CASSHNSPNQPQHF.

The CDR3 bases are TGCGCCAGCGGATTAGGGGGTGGAGAGACCCAGTACTTC. As protein: CASGLGGGETQYF. This sequence joins TRBV4-1 and TRBJ2-5; possibly TRBD1 for D (6 bases). Germline V gene sequence: CDR1 MGHRA, CDR2 YSYEKL. The V end lost 8 bases, the J end lost 4 bases, and 14 bases lay between the germline ends. The CDR3 covers 13 residues.

CDR3 bases: TGTGCCAGCAGTGTTGGGACAGGCCCAAAGGGTGAGCAGTTCTTC. Translation: CASSVGTGPKGEQFF. This chain joins TRBV27 and TRBJ2-1, with TRBD1 identical over 8 bases. CDR3 length: 15 amino acids. Trimming at V came to 5 bases and at J to 9 bases, leaving 12 bases not matched to a gene. Germline V gives CDR1 MNHEY, CDR2 SMNVEV (reference sequence).

The CDR3: CASSPTGGYSNQPQHF. DNA for the CDR3: TGCGCCAGCAGCCCGACAGGGGGCTATAGCAATCAGCCCCAGCATTTT. The chain carries TRBV5-1 and TRBJ1-5; TRBD1 matches 10 bases. J lost 0 bases, V lost 4 bases, and 4 bases had no gene match. There are 16 residues in the CDR3. Germline V lookup: CDR1 SGHRS, CDR2 YFSETQ. Variable domain in full (rest from reference TRBV5-1 and TRBJ1-5): KAGVTQTPRYLIKTRGQQVTLSCSPISGHRSVSWYQQTPGQGLQFLFEYFSETQRNKGNFPGRFSGRQFSNSRSEMNVSTLELGDSALYLCASSPTGGYSNQPQHFGDGTRLSIL.

The V gene is TRBV5-6, the J gene TRBJ1-1, with D unclear. This CDR3 comprises 13 residues. The V end lost 1 base, the J end lost 7 bases, and 11 bases lay between the germline ends. Germline loops: CDR1 SGHDT, CDR2 YYEEEE. In DNA form, the CDR3 reads TGTGCCAGCAGCTTGTTGGCCAGCCTTGAAGCTTTCTTT. This codes for CASSLLASLEAFF.

V usage is TRBV11-2 and J usage is TRBJ2-3; TRBD2 matches at 8 bases. This CDR3 has 15 amino acids. The V and J ends lost 8 bases and 3 bases, in that order; junction bases with no gene match: 10. Germline V gene lookup returns CDR1 SGHAT and CDR2 FQNNGV. CDR3 sequence reads: CASGEVLAGTDTQYF. DNA of the CDR3: TGTGCCAGCGGCGAGGTATTAGCGGGAACAGATACGCAGTATTTT.

V usage is TRBV28 and J usage is TRBJ2-7; D call uncertain. Germline loops: CDR1 MDHEN, CDR2 SYDVKM. Trimming stripped 5 bases from V and 0 bases from J, with 23 bases between. The CDR3 extends over 18 amino acids. The CDR3 loop is CASSTNVLVKPSSYEQYF. The DNA of the CDR3 is TGTGCCAGCAGTACTAATGTCCTGGTCAAACCGAGCTCCTACGAGCAGTACTTC.

The J gene is TRBJ2-1, the V gene TRBV6-5; 7 bases are a match to TRBD1. V was pared by 0 bases and J by 5 bases, with 7 bases of the junction left unmatched. The CDR3 loop spans 16 amino acids. Per the germline V gene, CDR1 is MNHEY and CDR2 is SVGAGI. DNA for the CDR3: TGTGCCAGCAGTTACTCCTCCGGACAGGTCAACAATGAGCAGTTCTTC. This translates into CASSYSSGQVNNEQFF.

V is TRBV4-1 and J is TRBJ2-3, with 7 bases matching TRBD2. The V segment lost 0 bases and the J segment 5 bases; nucleotides outside the gene matches: 2. The germline V gene has CDR1 MGHRA and CDR2 YSYEKL. This CDR3 spans 14 amino acids. DNA for the CDR3: TGCGCCAGCAGCCAAGATGCGGGGGTAGATACGCAGTATTTT. Translated: CASSQDAGVDTQYF.

V and J are TRBV5-1 and TRBJ1-3, with TRBD1 matching over 7 bases. From germline, CDR1 is SGHRS and CDR2 YFSETQ. The CDR3 loop spans 16 amino acids. The V gene end was trimmed by 3 bases and the J gene end by 0 bases; junction bases not matched to a gene: 6. CDR3: CASSWGQFSSGNTIYF. The DNA for the CDR3 is TGCGCCAGCAGCTGGGGACAGTTTAGCTCTGGAAACACCATATATTTT. The entire variable domain, with the rest obtained from reference TRBV5-1 and TRBJ1-3, is as follows: KAGVTQTPRYLIKTRGQQVTLSCSPISGHRSVSWYQQTPGQGLQFLFEYFSETQRNKGNFPGRFSGRQFSNSRSEMNVSTLELGDSALYLCASSWGQFSSGNTIYFGEGSWLTVV.

The chain links TRBV6-5 to TRBJ1-1; D is unclear. V lost 6 bases and J lost 0, with 8 bases in between. The CDR3 contains 13 residues. Germline loops: CDR1 MNHEY, CDR2 SVGAGI. The CDR3 DNA reads as TGTGCCAGCAGCCGTGGGGTGAACACTGAAGCTTTCTTT. Protein product: CASSRGVNTEAFF.

This rearrangement joins TRBV10-3 to TRBJ1-1, with D unresolved. Germline V CDR1 and CDR2: ENHRY, SYGVKD. The CDR3 length is 12 residues. V gave up 10 bases and J gave up 1 base, with 10 bases separating them. CDR3 bases: TGTGCCACCGCCGTGGGGAACACTGAAGCTTTCTTT. Protein product: CATAVGNTEAFF.

This clone is a singleton in its sample. The chain carries TRBV6-5 and TRBJ1-1; D unclear. The CDR3 has 11 amino acids. The V end lost 5 bases, the J end lost 6 bases, and 7 bases lay between the germline ends. Germline values: CDR1 MNHEY, CDR2 SVGAGI. The CDR3 loop reads CASSPGPEAFF. CDR3 coding DNA: TGTGCCAGCAGTCCGGGTCCTGAAGCTTTCTTT.

The chain carries TRBV1 and TRBJ1-2. TRBV1 is described as a pseudogene. The CDR3 sequence is 16 residues long. The CDR3 loop reads CTSSRISLCETYGYTF. CDR3 nucleotides: TGCACCAGCAGCCGCATTAGTTTGTGCGAGACCTATGGCTACACCTTC.